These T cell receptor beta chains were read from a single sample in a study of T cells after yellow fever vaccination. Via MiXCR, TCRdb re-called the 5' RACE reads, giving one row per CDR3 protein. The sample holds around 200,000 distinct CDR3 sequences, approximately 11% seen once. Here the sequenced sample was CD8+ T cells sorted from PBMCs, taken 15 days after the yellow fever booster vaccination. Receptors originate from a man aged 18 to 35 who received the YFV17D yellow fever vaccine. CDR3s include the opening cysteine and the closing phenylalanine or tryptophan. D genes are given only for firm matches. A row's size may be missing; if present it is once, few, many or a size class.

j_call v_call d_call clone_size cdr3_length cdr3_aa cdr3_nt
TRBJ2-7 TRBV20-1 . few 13 CSAGAQDTYEQYF TGCAGTGCTGGGGCCCAGGACACCTACGAGCAGTACTTC
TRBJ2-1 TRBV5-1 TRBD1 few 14 CASSLSGQGELPFF TGCGCCAGCAGCTTGTCCGGCCAGGGGGAACTACCGTTCTTC
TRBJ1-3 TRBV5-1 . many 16 CASSFAGGLSGNTIYF TGCGCCAGCAGCTTTGCCGGGGGCCTCTCTGGAAACACCATATATTTT
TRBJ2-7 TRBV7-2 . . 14 CASSLEEGVFEQYF TGTGCCAGCAGCTTAGAAGAGGGCGTATTCGAGCAGTACTTC
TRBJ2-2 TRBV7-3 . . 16 CASSSPRGVGTGELFF TGTGCCAGCAGTTCCCCCCGGGGCGTTGGCACCGGGGAGCTGTTTTTT
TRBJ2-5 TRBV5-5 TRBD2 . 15 CASRWGGGAGETQYF TGTGCCAGCAGGTGGGGCGGGGGGGCTGGAGAGACCCAGTACTTC
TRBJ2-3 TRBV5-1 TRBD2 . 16 CASSTGLAGSTDTQYF TGCGCCAGCAGCACGGGACTAGCGGGGTCCACAGATACGCAGTATTTT
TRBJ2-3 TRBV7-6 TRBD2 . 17 CASSFGSAGGRTDTQYF TGTGCCAGCAGCTTTGGTTCGGCGGGGGGAAGAACAGATACGCAGTATTTT
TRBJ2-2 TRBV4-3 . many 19 CASSQGLVAPRVDTGELFF TGCGCCAGCAGCCAAGGTTTGGTTGCCCCAAGGGTCGACACCGGGGAGCTGTTTTTT
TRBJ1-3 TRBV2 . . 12 CAQGGFGNTIYF TGTGCCCAAGGGGGATTCGGAAACACCATATATTTT
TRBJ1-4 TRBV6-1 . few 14 CASRYRADGGKLFF TGTGCCAGCAGATACCGGGCCGATGGGGGAAAACTGTTTTTT
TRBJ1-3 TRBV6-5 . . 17 CASKSQEAGCCGNTIYF TGTGCCAGCAAGTCTCAGGAGGCAGGGTGCTGCGGAAACACCATATATTTT
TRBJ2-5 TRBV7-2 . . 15 CASSLGGGRLETQYF TGTGCCAGCAGCTTAGGTGGGGGGCGTCTCGAGACCCAGTACTTC
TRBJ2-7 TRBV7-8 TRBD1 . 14 CASSFGRGSYEQYF TGTGCCAGCAGCTTTGGCAGGGGGTCCTACGAGCAGTACTTC
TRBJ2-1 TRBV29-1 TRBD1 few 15 CSVEGRDSPMNEQFF TGCAGCGTTGAAGGTCGGGACAGCCCTATGAATGAGCAGTTCTTC
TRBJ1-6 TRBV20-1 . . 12 CSARVYNSPLHF TGCAGTGCTCGAGTATATAATTCACCCCTCCACTTT
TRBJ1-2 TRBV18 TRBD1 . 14 CASSRTGKNYGYTF TGTGCCAGCTCGCGGACAGGGAAGAACTATGGCTACACCTTC
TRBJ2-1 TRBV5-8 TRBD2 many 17 CASSSISGLGGITEQFF TGTGCCAGCAGCTCCATTTCCGGACTAGGCGGCATTACTGAGCAGTTCTTC
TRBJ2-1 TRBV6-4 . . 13 CASSDSKGVGLVF TGTGCCAGCAGTGACTCGAAAGGCGTCGGTTTGGTCTTC
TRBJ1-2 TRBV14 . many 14 CASSQVTDDYGYTF TGTGCCAGCAGCCAAGTTACGGACGACTATGGCTACACCTTC
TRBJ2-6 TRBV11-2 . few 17 CASSSTRGLSGANVLTF TGTGCCAGCAGCTCCACCAGGGGCCTCTCTGGGGCCAACGTCCTGACTTTC
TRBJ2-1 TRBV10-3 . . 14 CAISSGGYDNEQFF TGTGCCATCAGCTCGGGGGGCTATGACAATGAGCAGTTCTTC
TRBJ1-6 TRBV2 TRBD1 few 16 CASRADRRGYNSPLHF TGTGCCAGCAGAGCGGACAGGCGAGGATATAATTCACCCCTCCACTTT
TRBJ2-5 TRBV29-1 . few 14 CSVEVVGREETQYF TGCAGCGTTGAAGTAGTCGGGCGGGAAGAGACCCAGTACTTC
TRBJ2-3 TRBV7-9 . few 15 CASSSNEQGTDTQYF TGTGCCAGCAGCTCCAACGAACAGGGAACAGATACGCAGTATTTT
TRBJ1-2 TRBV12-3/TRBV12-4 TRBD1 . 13 CASKGQGVYGYTF TGTGCCAGCAAAGGACAGGGGGTCTATGGCTACACCTTC
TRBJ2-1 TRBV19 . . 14 CASSIYGEYNEQFF TGTGCCAGTAGTATATATGGGGAGTACAATGAGCAGTTCTTC
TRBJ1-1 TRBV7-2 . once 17 CASSLMGVRFLDTEAFF TGTGCCAGCAGCTTAATGGGGGTACGGTTCTTAGACACTGAAGCTTTCTTT
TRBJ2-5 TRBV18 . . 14 CASSLPGAGETQYF TGTGCCAGCTCACTCCCAGGCGCGGGGGAGACCCAGTACTTC